The 18 T cell receptor beta chains reported below all come from one sample, sequenced in a study of T cells after yellow fever vaccination. TCRdb independently ran MiXCR on the 5' RACE reads; one entry per CDR3 protein. This table has 110,000 or so distinct CDR3 sequences, roughly 6.8% appearing once. The sample here was CD4+ T cells sorted from PBMCs, taken about 49 days after the first yellow fever vaccination. These receptors came from a man younger than 35 who received the YFV17D yellow fever vaccine.

The gene calls are TRBV18 and TRBJ2-1; D might be TRBD2 (6 bases). Germline V gene lookup returns CDR1 KGHSH and CDR2 LQKENI. V was trimmed by 0 bases and J by 6 bases, leaving 18 bases between them. The CDR3 has 17 residues. This CDR3 is CASSPPGGGESGNEQFF. CDR3 bases: TGTGCCAGCTCACCACCCGGTGGCGGGGAATCGGGCAATGAGCAGTTCTTC.

This clonotype has a count of ten or more. The rearrangement uses TRBV12-3 or TRBV12-4 and TRBJ2-2; D is uncertain. The CDR3 is 18 amino acids. Trimming cost V 6 bases and J 4 bases, with 24 bases left between them. For the CDR3, the DNA is TGTGCCAGCAGCCCATACCTCATCACTCAGTCCCTCACCGGGGAGCTGTTTTTT. Its translation: CASSPYLITQSLTGELFF.

There are many counts of this clonotype. The chain couples TRBV5-6 to TRBJ1-2, with 9 bases fitting TRBD1. CDR1 and CDR2 (germline): SGHDT, YYEEEE. The J segment lost 1 base and the V segment lost 7 bases, leaving 8 bases of the junction unmatched. The CDR3 contains 15 residues. The CDR3 loop reads CASRLQGALNYGYTF. CDR3 DNA sequence: TGTGCCAGCCGACTACAGGGGGCGCTTAACTATGGCTACACCTTC.

This clonotype appeared a few times. This chain uses TRBV5-1 with TRBJ2-5; 10 positions match TRBD2. This CDR3 contains 20 residues. V trimming: 4 bases; J trimming: 1 base; junction bases outside the gene matches: 19. CDR1 and CDR2 (germline): SGHRS, YFSETQ. In nucleotides, the CDR3 is TGCGCCAGCAGCCCCTTATGGGCATTGTCTAGCGGGGGATTCCAAGAGACCCAGTACTTC. Translated: CASSPLWALSSGGFQETQYF.

As regards this clonotype: Just one base apart from a much larger clone, this may be a read error. The chain recombines TRBV7-3 with TRBJ1-1, with D possibly being TRBD1 (5 bases). This CDR3 has 13 residues. From germline, CDR1 is SGHTA and CDR2 FQGTGA. V was shortened by 10 bases and J by 5 bases, with 17 bases between the two germline ends. CDR3 amino acids: CANSSQEGTEAFF. CDR3 nucleotides: TGTGCCAACAGTTCGCAGGAGGGGACTGAAGCTTTCTTT.

The chain links TRBV20-1 to TRBJ2-5; tentative D call: TRBD1 (5 bases). The CDR3 sequence is 15 residues long. Germline V lookup: CDR1 DFQATT, CDR2 SNEGSKA (reference sequence). The V end lost 6 bases, the J end lost 2 bases, and 19 bases lay between the germline ends. CDR3 sequence reads: CSADTIRTTQETQYF. The DNA for the CDR3 is TGCAGTGCAGACACCATTAGGACAACTCAAGAGACCCAGTACTTC.

Ten or more counts support this clonotype. This chain uses TRBV18 with TRBJ2-5; the D is unclear. Between the trimmed V and J ends, which lost 5 bases and 5 bases, there was a span of 6 bases. Germline CDR1 KGHSH, CDR2 LQKENI. The CDR3 contains 11 residues. The CDR3 loop is CASSGVETQYF. The CDR3, as DNA: TGTGCCAGCTCAGGTGTGGAGACCCAGTACTTC.

This clonotype came up many times. The chain links TRBV5-1 to TRBJ2-1; no definite D call. V was clipped by 5 bases and J by 0 bases, with 9 bases between them. The germline V gene encodes CDR1 SGHRS and CDR2 YFSETQ. This CDR3 is 14 amino acids long. The CDR3 DNA is TGCGCCAGCAGTGGGGTGAGCTCCTACAATGAGCAGTTCTTC. The encoded protein is CASSGVSSYNEQFF.

This clonotype has a count of ten or more. The chain joins TRBV20-1 to TRBJ2-5, with 7 positions matching TRBD1. Germline CDR1 DFQATT, CDR2 SNEGSKA (reference sequence). The CDR3 consists of 13 residues. V was pared by 3 bases and J by 4 bases, with 5 bases of the junction left unmatched. The CDR3 region is CSARTRQGETQYF. The CDR3, as DNA: TGCAGTGCTAGGACTCGACAGGGAGAGACCCAGTACTTC.

The sample holds a few counts of this clonotype. This chain uses TRBV6-2 or TRBV6-3 with TRBJ1-2; possible D gene TRBD1, 5 bases. Germline V CDR1 and CDR2: MNHEY, SVGEGT. This CDR3 region has 13 residues. With 2 bases removed from V and 6 bases from J, the gap between germline ends came to 10 bases. This CDR3 is CASSYPGTNGYTF. CDR3 sequence (DNA): TGTGCCAGCAGTTACCCCGGGACGAATGGCTACACCTTC.

This clonotype was found many times. The V and J genes are TRBV5-8 and TRBJ2-3, with TRBD1 matching 7 bases. V dropped 0 bases and J dropped 2; count of bases not matched to a gene: 9. The CDR3 length is 17 residues. CDR1 and CDR2 from the germline V gene are SGHTS and YDEGEE. The CDR3 DNA reads as TGTGCCAGCAGCTTGGGACAGGGTCCCCCCACCACAGATACGCAGTATTTT. Amino acids: CASSLGQGPPTTDTQYF. The variable domain in full, completed from reference TRBV5-8 and TRBJ2-3, reads EAGVTQSPTHLIKTRGQQATLRCSPISGHTSVYWYQQALGLGLQFLLWYDEGEERNRGNFPPRFSGRQFPNYSSELNVNALELEDSALYLCASSLGQGPPTTDTQYFGPGTRLTVL.

In this sample, this clonotype turned up many times. V is TRBV9 and J is TRBJ2-1; 7 nucleotides agree with TRBD2. This CDR3 has 15 residues. Germline V gene sequence: CDR1 SGDLS, CDR2 YYNGEE. With V trimmed by 0 bases and J by 2 bases, 2 bases remained unmatched. DNA of the CDR3: TGTGCCAGCAGCGTAGAAGGACTAGCCTACAATGAGCAGTTCTTC. Its protein product is CASSVEGLAYNEQFF.

This clonotype was observed many times. V usage is TRBV5-1 and J usage is TRBJ2-7, with D unresolved. The CDR3 runs 13 residues. Germline V gene sequence: CDR1 SGHRS, CDR2 YFSETQ. Trimming pared 2 bases from V and 1 base from J, leaving 7 bases between. The CDR3: CASSFRPSYEQYV. The CDR3 DNA is TGCGCCAGCAGCTTTAGGCCTTCCTACGAGCAGTACGTC.

This clonotype was recorded many times. The chain joins TRBV6-2 or TRBV6-3 to TRBJ2-1; a possible D gene is TRBD2 (5 bases). This CDR3 region has 16 residues. With 6 bases removed from V and 3 bases from J, the gap between germline ends came to 18 bases. Germline V gives CDR1 MNHEY, CDR2 SVGEGT. The CDR3 DNA reads TGTGCCAGCAGCTCACGAATCGAGGGTTACTACAATGAGCAGTTCTTC. Its protein is CASSSRIEGYYNEQFF.

J is TRBJ2-3 and V is TRBV25-1; 11 bases agree with TRBD2. This CDR3 region has 14 residues. The V segment lost 1 base and the J segment 6 bases; nucleotides outside the gene matches: 0. Germline CDR1 MGHDK, CDR2 SYGVNS. CDR3: CASSESSGGDTQYF. In DNA, the CDR3 is TGTGCCAGCAGTGAATCTAGCGGGGGGGATACGCAGTATTTT.

There are many counts of this clonotype. The chain links TRBV6-5 to TRBJ1-1; D is unclear. The CDR3 contains 11 residues. Trimming pared 8 bases from V and 10 bases from J, leaving 14 bases between. Germline CDR1 MNHEY, CDR2 SVGAGI. The DNA of the CDR3 is TGTGCCAGCCGCCTGGACCGGAGAGCTTTCTTT. Translation gives CASRLDRRAFF.

V and J are TRBV5-1 and TRBJ1-4, with D hard to call. The CDR3 sequence is 14 residues long. Trimming took 3 bases from V and 0 from J, leaving 6 bases between them. In germline, CDR1 is SGHRS, CDR2 YFSETQ. As DNA, the CDR3 is TGCGCCAGCAGCTCGCTCGCAACTAATGAAAAACTGTTTTTT. Protein product: CASSSLATNEKLFF. Full variable domain (outside the CDR3, taken from reference TRBV5-1 and TRBJ1-4): KAGVTQTPRYLIKTRGQQVTLSCSPISGHRSVSWYQQTPGQGLQFLFEYFSETQRNKGNFPGRFSGRQFSNSRSEMNVSTLELGDSALYLCASSSLATNEKLFFGSGTQLSVL.

This clonotype has only one observation. Since a much larger clone is just one base distant, this may be a read error. J is TRBJ2-5 and V is TRBV16; tentatively, D is TRBD2 (5 bases). With 4 bases removed from V and 4 bases from J, the gap between germline ends came to 13 bases. CDR3 length: 14 amino acids. Germline-derived CDR1 and CDR2 are KGHSY and FQNENV. The DNA for the CDR3 is TGTGCCAGCAGCCCACGGGCAGGAGGAGAGACCCAGTACTTC. It codes for CASSPRAGGETQYF.